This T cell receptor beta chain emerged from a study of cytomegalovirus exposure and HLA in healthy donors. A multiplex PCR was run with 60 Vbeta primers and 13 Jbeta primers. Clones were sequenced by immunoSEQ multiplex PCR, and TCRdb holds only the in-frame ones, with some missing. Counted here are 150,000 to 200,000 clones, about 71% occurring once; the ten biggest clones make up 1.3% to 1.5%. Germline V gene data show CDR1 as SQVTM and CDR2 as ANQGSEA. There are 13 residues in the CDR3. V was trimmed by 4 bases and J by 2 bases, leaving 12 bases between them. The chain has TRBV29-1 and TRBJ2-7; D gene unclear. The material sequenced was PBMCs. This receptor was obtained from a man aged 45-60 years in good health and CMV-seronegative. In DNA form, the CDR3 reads TGCAGCGTTGCCTACAGCCGAACCTACGAGCAGTACTTC. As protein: CSVAYSRTYEQYF.